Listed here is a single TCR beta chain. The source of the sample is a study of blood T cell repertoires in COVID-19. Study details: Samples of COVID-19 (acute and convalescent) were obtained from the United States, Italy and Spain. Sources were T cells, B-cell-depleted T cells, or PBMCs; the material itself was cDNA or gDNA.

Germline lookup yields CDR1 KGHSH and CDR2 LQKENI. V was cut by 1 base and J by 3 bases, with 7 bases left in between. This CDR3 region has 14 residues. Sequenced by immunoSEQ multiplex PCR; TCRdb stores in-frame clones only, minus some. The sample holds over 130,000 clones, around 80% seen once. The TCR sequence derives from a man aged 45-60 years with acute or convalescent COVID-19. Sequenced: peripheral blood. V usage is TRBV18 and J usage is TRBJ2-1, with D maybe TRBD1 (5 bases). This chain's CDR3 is CASSPRQIYNEQFF. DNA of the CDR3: TGTGCCAGCTCACCACGACAGATCTACAATGAGCAGTTCTTC.